This is a list of T cell receptor beta chains from one sample in a study of beta chain features in type 1 diabetes. TCRdb keeps only in-frame clones here, not all; method: immunoSEQ multiplex PCR. Among around 340,000 clones listed, about 18% were seen once. What was sequenced was naive CD4+ T cells from blood. The receptors stem from a woman younger than 35 in good health. Each CDR3 is given with its conserved first and last residue. Each record gives: clone size, D gene, V gene, J gene, CDR3 protein, CDR3 DNA. The D gene is left open where the match is weak. A row's size may be missing; if present it is once, few, many or a size class.

NA,NA,TRBV7-6,TRBJ2-3,CASSRGSPLGTDTQYF,TGTGCCAGCAGCCGCGGTAGCCCTCTTGGCACAGATACGCAGTATTTT
NA,NA,TRBV19,TRBJ2-5,CASSWTATKFRETQYF,TGTGCCAGTAGTTGGACAGCAACAAAGTTTCGAGAGACCCAGTACTTC
NA,TRBD1,TRBV5-1,TRBJ1-3,CASSTGQGRNTIYF,TGCGCCAGCAGCACGGGACAGGGGCGAAACACCATATATTTT
NA,NA,TRBV29-1,TRBJ1-1,CSVEGLEGTEAFF,TGCAGCGTTGAGGGTCTGGAGGGCACTGAAGCTTTCTTT
NA,TRBD2,TRBV12-5,TRBJ2-1,CASGSSPSGSAYNEQFF,TGTGCTAGTGGTTCCTCTCCTAGCGGGAGTGCTTACAATGAGCAGTTCTTC
NA,NA,TRBV4-2,TRBJ2-7,CASSQASPRGEQYF,TGTGCCAGCAGCCAGGCCTCCCCCCGGGGCGAGCAGTACTTC
NA,TRBD2,TRBV30,TRBJ2-3,CAWSVLAGGRTDTQYF,TGTGCCTGGAGTGTACTAGCGGGGGGTCGCACAGATACGCAGTATTTT
few,NA,TRBV7-2,TRBJ2-2,CASSLRGIDTGELFF,TGTGCCAGCAGCTTACGCGGGATAGACACCGGGGAGCTGTTTTTT
NA,TRBD1,TRBV18,TRBJ2-2,CASSPGNRGPTGELFF,TGTGCCAGCTCACCAGGGAACAGGGGGCCCACCGGGGAGCTGTTTTTT
few,TRBD2,TRBV11-2,TRBJ2-7,CASRSLSGRANEQYF,TGTGCCAGCAGGTCTCTTAGCGGGAGGGCCAACGAGCAGTACTTC
NA,TRBD2,TRBV9,TRBJ2-7,CASSVAGLAGKGEQYF,TGTGCCAGCAGCGTAGCGGGACTAGCGGGGAAGGGCGAGCAGTACTTC
once,NA,TRBV5-1,TRBJ1-1,CASSLAPIGGGTEAFF,TGCGCCAGCAGCTTGGCACCTATCGGGGGGGGGACTGAAGCTTTCTTT
few,TRBD2,TRBV7-2,TRBJ2-5,CASSNSGGAGETQYF,TGTGCCAGCAGCAATAGCGGGGGGGCCGGAGAGACCCAGTACTTC
NA,TRBD2,TRBV6-5,TRBJ2-7,CASSYAGTSGSYEQYF,TGTGCCAGCAGTTACGCGGGGACTAGCGGATCCTACGAGCAGTACTTC
NA,TRBD1,TRBV30,TRBJ1-2,CAWSLDGTAYGYTF,TGTGCCTGGAGTCTCGACGGGACAGCCTATGGCTACACCTTC
few,TRBD2,TRBV4-2,TRBJ2-5,CASSQEPPGSGRLVGETQYF,TGTGCCAGCAGCCAAGAACCCCCAGGTAGCGGGAGATTGGTAGGAGAGACCCAGTACTTC
NA,NA,TRBV5-1,TRBJ1-1,CASSSRPLNTEAFF,TGCGCCAGCAGCTCCAGGCCCTTGAACACTGAAGCTTTCTTT
NA,NA,TRBV6-5,TRBJ2-5,CASSQGRETQYF,TGTGCCAGCAGCCAGGGAAGGGAGACCCAGTACTTC
few,NA,TRBV5-1,TRBJ2-3,CASSLVGSTDTQYF,TGCGCCAGCAGCTTGGTTGGCAGCACAGATACGCAGTATTTT
NA,NA,TRBV7-9,TRBJ1-5,CASSPGGEQPQHF,TGTGCCAGCAGCCCCGGGGGGGAACAGCCCCAGCATTTT
NA,TRBD2,TRBV7-9,TRBJ2-1,CASSYLLANNEQFF,TGTGCCAGCAGCTATTTACTAGCGAACAATGAGCAGTTCTTC
NA,NA,TRBV6-6,TRBJ2-5,CASTKGETQYF,TGTGCCAGCACCAAGGGGGAGACCCAGTACTTC
NA,NA,TRBV7-9,TRBJ2-7,CASSFDREQYF,TGTGCCAGCAGCTTCGACAGGGAGCAGTACTTC